These 30 T cell receptor beta chains share one sample of origin, sequenced in a study of control samples from healthy donors and cancer patients. Some clones are missing from TCRdb's copy, which holds only in-frame ones; the method was immunoSEQ multiplex PCR. The repertoire consists of over 55,000 clones, with less than 95% occurring once and the leading ten covering around 1%. Sequencing used PBMCs. The source is a young man with colorectal cancer.

The chain carries TRBV7-9 and TRBJ1-6; the D gene is possibly TRBD1 (5 bases). The germline V gene encodes CDR1 SEHNR and CDR2 FQNEAQ (reference sequence). The CDR3 extends over 14 amino acids. The V and J ends lost 2 bases and 7 bases respectively, with 9 bases between them. The chain's CDR3 is CASSLTGENSPLHF. The CDR3 DNA follows: TGTGCCAGCAGCTTAACGGGGGAAAATTCACCCCTCCACTTT.

In DNA, the CDR3 is TGTGCCAGCAGCCCCCGGACAGTTTACGAGCAGTACTTC. Protein product: CASSPRTVYEQYF. The rearrangement links TRBV3-1 (or the pseudogene TRBV3-2) to TRBJ2-7; possibly TRBD1 for D (6 bases). V dropped 4 bases and J dropped 4 bases, with 11 bases sitting between them. CDR3 length: 13 residues. Germline V lookup: CDR1 LGHDT, CDR2 YNNKEL (reference sequence).

This rearrangement joins TRBV10-3 to TRBJ2-2, with D perhaps TRBD1 (6 bases). V lost 5 bases and J 2 bases, leaving 9 bases between the germline ends. Germline CDR1 is ENHRY and CDR2 is SYGVKD. The CDR3 extends over 14 amino acids. Here the CDR3 reads CAISYRANTGELFF. As DNA, the CDR3 is TGTGCCATCAGTTACAGGGCTAACACCGGGGAGCTGTTTTTT.

V gene TRBV10-1 combines with J gene TRBJ2-7, with 8 bases aligning to TRBD2. Losses at the gene ends were 5 bases for V and 1 base for J; bases not matched to a gene: 1. CDR3 length equals 13 residues. Per germline, CDR1 WNHNN and CDR2 SYGVQD (reference sequence). The CDR3 loop is CASSRGGSYEQYF. The CDR3 nucleotides are TGCGCCAGCAGTCGGGGGGGGTCCTACGAGCAGTACTTC.

This chain joins TRBV3-1 (or the pseudogene TRBV3-2) and TRBJ2-7, with 9 bases lining up with TRBD2. The CDR3 sequence is 16 residues long. The junction had 8 bases not matched to a gene; V was cut back by 3 bases and J by 2 bases. Looked up from germline, CDR1 is LGHDT and CDR2 is YNNKEL (reference sequence). CDR3 in DNA: TGTGCCAGCAGCCACGGCGGGGGGGCTTGCACCTACGAGCAGTACGTC. It encodes CASSHGGGACTYEQYV.

Regarding this clone: This sample also contains other DNA sequences that code for the same CDR3. The CDR3 spells CASSERRLFAEAFF. In DNA, the CDR3 is TGCGCCAGCAGTGAGCGACGGCTTTTCGCTGAAGCTTTCTTT. J is TRBJ1-1 and V is TRBV10-2; D uncertain. V lost 2 bases to trimming and J lost 6 bases, with 13 bases between them. CDR1 is WSHSY, CDR2 SAAADI, per germline. CDR3 size: 14 residues.

The chain joins TRBV7-2 to TRBJ1-4, with D possibly TRBD1 on 6 matching bases. The CDR3 runs to 16 residues. Per germline, CDR1 SGHTA and CDR2 FQGNSA. The V end lost 0 bases, the J end lost 0 bases, and 8 bases lay between the germline ends. CDR3 loop: CASSLAGGATNEKLFF. The CDR3 region has the DNA TGTGCCAGCAGCTTAGCAGGGGGAGCAACTAATGAAAAACTGTTTTTT.

The chain employs TRBV30 and TRBJ1-5; no firm D call. From germline, CDR1 is GTSNPN and CDR2 SVGIG (reference sequence). The CDR3 contains 15 residues. Trimming took off 0 bases at V and 3 bases at J, with 12 bases between the two ends. CDR3 sequence reads: CAWSVRGRNNQPQHF. The CDR3 coding sequence is TGTGCCTGGAGTGTACGCGGCAGAAACAATCAGCCCCAGCATTTT.

This chain connects TRBV3-1 (or the pseudogene TRBV3-2) to TRBJ2-7; 7 nucleotides match TRBD1. The J segment lost 4 bases and the V segment lost 4 bases, leaving 10 bases of the junction unmatched. Germline V CDR1 and CDR2: LGHDT, YNNKEL (reference sequence). This CDR3 spans 15 amino acids. CDR3 region: CASSPAPGQAYEQYV. The CDR3 DNA is TGTGCCAGCAGCCCTGCCCCAGGACAGGCATACGAGCAGTACGTC.

V usage is TRBV5-4 and J usage is TRBJ1-1, with TRBD1 matching over 7 bases. Germline values: CDR1 SGHNT, CDR2 YYREEE (reference sequence). The V segment lost 4 bases and the J segment 1 base; nucleotides outside the gene matches: 1. The CDR3 totals 13 residues. The CDR3 DNA reads as TGTGCCAGCAGCGGACAGGCGAACACTGAAGCTTTCTTT. Translating it yields CASSGQANTEAFF. Variable domain in full (rest from reference TRBV5-4 and TRBJ1-1): ETGVTQSPTHLIKTRGQQVTLRCSSQSGHNTVSWYQQALGQGPQFIFQYYREEENGRGNFPPRFSGLQFPNYSSELNVNALELDDSALYLCASSGQANTEAFFGQGTRLTVV.

V usage is TRBV28 and J usage is TRBJ2-2; D is unresolved. V was pared by 10 bases and J by 0 bases, with 15 bases between. CDR3 length: 15 residues. CDR1 is MDHEN and CDR2 is SYDVKM in the germline V gene. The CDR3 DNA sequence: TGTGCCACCATCCCAAGTGCCGCGAACACCGGGGAGCTGTTTTTT. This codes for CATIPSAANTGELFF.

The CDR3 DNA sequence: TGTGCCAGCAGCCTTGGGACAGGCAATCAGCCCCAGCATTTT. This translates into CASSLGTGNQPQHF. V is TRBV11-2 and J is TRBJ1-5, with 7 bases lining up with TRBD1. The CDR3 covers 14 residues. J was trimmed by 2 bases and V by 5 bases; bases with no gene match: 3. Germline CDR1 is SGHAT and CDR2 is FQNNGV. The full variable domain, rest sourced from reference TRBV11-2 and TRBJ1-5, is EAGVAQSPRYKIIEKRQSVAFWCNPISGHATLYWYQQILGQGPKLLIQFQNNGVVDDSQLPKDRFSAERLKGVDSTLKIQPAKLEDSAVYLCASSLGTGNQPQHFGDGTRLSIL.

The chain is built from TRBV4-1 and TRBJ2-3; perhaps D is TRBD1 or TRBD2 (6 bases each). V was shortened by 0 bases and J by 6 bases, with 16 bases between the two germline ends. The CDR3 has 16 amino acids. Germline V CDR1 and CDR2: MGHRA, YSYEKL. CDR3 loop: CASSQDQTGAEDTQYF. The DNA for the CDR3 is TGCGCCAGCAGCCAAGATCAAACGGGGGCAGAGGATACGCAGTATTTT.

The chain is built from TRBV25-1 and TRBJ1-2; 12 bases line up with TRBD1. Trimming took 8 bases from V and 0 from J; bases not matched to a gene: 10. CDR1 and CDR2 (germline): MGHDK, SYGVNS. CDR3 length: 17 residues. The CDR3 spells CASAPRDRGPANYGYTF. As DNA, the CDR3 is TGTGCCAGCGCCCCCCGGGACAGGGGGCCGGCTAACTATGGCTACACCTTC.

V and J are TRBV25-1 and TRBJ1-2, with no clear D. This CDR3 spans 15 amino acids. V was shortened by 1 base and J by 1 base, with 10 bases between the two germline ends. Looked up from germline, CDR1 is MGHDK and CDR2 is SYGVNS. This chain's CDR3 is CASSESGSGNYGYTF. The CDR3 DNA is TGTGCCAGCAGTGAATCGGGGTCAGGTAACTATGGCTACACCTTC.

The rearrangement links TRBV12-3 or TRBV12-4 to TRBJ2-1; D is unclear. Between the trimmed V and J ends, which lost 1 base and 11 bases, there was a span of 9 bases. The CDR3 is 12 amino acids. The CDR3 sequence is CASSLVGSQQFF. The CDR3 DNA sequence: TGTGCCAGCAGTTTAGTGGGCAGTCAGCAGTTCTTC.

V gene TRBV6-5 combines with J gene TRBJ1-1, with TRBD1 identical over 8 bases. CDR3 length equals 15 residues. J lost 3 bases, V lost 4 bases, and 7 bases had no gene match. Germline CDR1 is MNHEY and CDR2 is SVGAGI. The CDR3 DNA sequence: TGTGCCAGCAGTTCGGCAGGGGGCTTGGACACTGAAGCTTTCTTT. This encodes CASSSAGGLDTEAFF.

This chain uses TRBV2 with TRBJ1-4; maybe TRBD1 (6 bases). This CDR3 has 15 amino acids. The ends were cut back, 4 bases at V and 7 bases at J, with 16 bases in the middle. Germline V gives CDR1 SNHLY, CDR2 FYNNEI. CDR3 region: CASSVGGAYFEKLFF. The CDR3 region has the DNA TGTGCCAGCAGTGTGGGGGGCGCTTATTTTGAAAAACTGTTTTTT.

This clone was recorded a few times. This chain uses TRBV30 with TRBJ1-1; 7 bases are shared with TRBD1. This CDR3 region has 15 residues. The V gene end was trimmed by 3 bases and the J gene end by 0 bases; junction bases not matched to a gene: 7. Germline CDR1 GTSNPN, CDR2 SVGIG (reference sequence). CDR3 loop: CAWSPTGIMNTEAFF. The CDR3 DNA sequence: TGTGCCTGGAGCCCGACAGGGATAATGAACACTGAAGCTTTCTTT.

The chain couples TRBV7-2 to TRBJ1-4, with D perhaps matching TRBD1 (6 bases). V was cut by 3 bases and J by 0 bases, with 14 bases left in between. In germline, CDR1 is SGHTA, CDR2 FQGNSA. CDR3 length: 17 amino acids. The CDR3 DNA sequence: TGTGCCAGCAGCTTTGGCGGGGGCCTCGCAACTAATGAAAAACTGTTTTTT. Its translation: CASSFGGGLATNEKLFF.

The genes are TRBV3-1 (or the pseudogene TRBV3-2) and TRBJ2-1; D remains unclear. V was clipped by 0 bases and J by 12 bases, with 36 bases between them. This CDR3 spans 21 amino acids. Germline CDR1 LGHDT, CDR2 YNNKEL (reference sequence). The CDR3 DNA sequence: TGTGCCAGCAGCCAAGATCTGGACCACGCTAAGATCGGCAACTACAATGACGGGCAGTTCTTC. Translation: CASSQDLDHAKIGNYNDGQFF.

The chain links TRBV19 to TRBJ2-3, with D perhaps being TRBD1 or TRBD2 (7 bases each). Germline V gene sequence: CDR1 LNHDA, CDR2 SQIVND (reference sequence). There are 16 residues in the CDR3. V lost 1 base and J lost 3, with 14 bases in between. The CDR3 nucleotides read TGTGCCAGTAGTATAGTCGGGCAGGGGGGGACAGATACGCAGTATTTT. It specifies CASSIVGQGGTDTQYF.

J is TRBJ2-3 and V is TRBV25-1; D is unclear. The CDR3 has 16 residues. Per germline, CDR1 MGHDK and CDR2 SYGVNS. The V end lost 2 bases, the J end lost 5 bases, and 17 bases lay between the germline ends. The DNA for the CDR3 is TGTGCCAGCAGTGAAACGGGCGCGGCAGCTAGAGATACGCAGTATTTT. Translated: CASSETGAAARDTQYF.

The rearrangement joins TRBV29-1 to TRBJ1-4; D may be TRBD1 (5 bases). Germline V gene sequence: CDR1 SQVTM, CDR2 ANQGSEA. The CDR3 runs to 17 residues. The V gene lost 5 bases and the J gene lost 8 bases, with 27 bases spanning the gap. CDR3 DNA: TGCAGCGTTATCCTCGGCCCGCCGAGGGGCAGCTTCGAAAAACTGTTTTTT. It specifies CSVILGPPRGSFEKLFF.

This chain uses TRBV3-1 (or the pseudogene TRBV3-2) with TRBJ2-5; 8 bases fit TRBD1. V lost 3 bases and J lost 2; bases outside the gene matches: 11. The CDR3 covers 17 residues. CDR1 and CDR2 from the germline V gene are LGHDT and YNNKEL (reference sequence). In DNA, the CDR3 is TGTGCCAGCAGCCAGAGGGGACAGGCCAGGATTCAAGAGACCCAGTACTTC. Its translation is CASSQRGQARIQETQYF.

The genes are TRBV19 and TRBJ2-7; 8 bases are a match to TRBD1. With V trimmed by 5 bases and J by 6 bases, 9 bases remained unmatched. The CDR3 is 14 residues long. Germline lookup yields CDR1 LNHDA and CDR2 SQIVND (reference sequence). In DNA form, the CDR3 reads TGTGCCAGTAGTCCCAGACAGGGGCCGGGCGAGCAGTACTTC. Translated: CASSPRQGPGEQYF.

This chain uses TRBV30 with TRBJ1-6; 9 nucleotides line up with TRBD1. Germline V gives CDR1 GTSNPN, CDR2 SVGIG (reference sequence). The V and J ends lost 2 bases and 7 bases, in that order; junction bases with no gene match: 3. There are 14 residues in the CDR3. The CDR3 loop reads CAWSPGQGNSPLHF. CDR3 in DNA: TGTGCCTGGAGTCCTGGACAGGGGAATTCACCCCTCCACTTT.

The CDR3 region is CSVKRGTGSTGELFF. CDR3 DNA: TGCAGCGTCAAGAGGGGGACAGGGTCCACCGGGGAGCTGTTTTTT. This chain joins TRBV29-1 and TRBJ2-2; 9 bases map to TRBD1. Germline CDR1 is SQVTM and CDR2 is ANQGSEA. This CDR3 contains 15 residues. The J segment lost 4 bases and the V segment lost 6 bases, leaving 9 bases of the junction unmatched.

The CDR3 coding sequence is TGCGCCAGCAGCGCCCGGGGAGCGGGGATGAACACTGAAGCTTTCTTT. Residues: CASSARGAGMNTEAFF. This chain joins TRBV5-1 and TRBJ1-1; D is uncertain. The germline gives CDR1 SGHRS, CDR2 YFSETQ. V lost 4 bases to trimming and J lost 0 bases, with 16 bases between them. CDR3 length: 16 residues.

The chain combines TRBV7-6 with TRBJ1-2; a weak D match, TRBD1 (5 bases). This CDR3 contains 15 residues. The V gene's germline CDR1 is SGHVS and CDR2 FNYEAQ. Trimming left V 5 bases short and J 3 bases short, with 16 bases between. In DNA form, the CDR3 reads TGTGCCAGCAGCGGCAGGGTGGGAGGGGACTATGGCTACACCTTC. Its translation is CASSGRVGGDYGYTF.